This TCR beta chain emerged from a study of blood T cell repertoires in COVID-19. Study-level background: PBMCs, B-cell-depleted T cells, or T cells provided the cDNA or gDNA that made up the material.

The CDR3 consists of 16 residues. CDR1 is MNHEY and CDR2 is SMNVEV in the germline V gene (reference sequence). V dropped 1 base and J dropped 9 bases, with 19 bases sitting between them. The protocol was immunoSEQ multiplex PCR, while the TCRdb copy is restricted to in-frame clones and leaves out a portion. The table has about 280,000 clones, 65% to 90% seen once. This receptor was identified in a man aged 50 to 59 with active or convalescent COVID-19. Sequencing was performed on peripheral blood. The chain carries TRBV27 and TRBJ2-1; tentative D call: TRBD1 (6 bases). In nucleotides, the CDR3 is TGTGCCAGCAGTTTATTCCAGGGACAAGGGATTGGTGAGCAGTTCTTC. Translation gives CASSLFQGQGIGEQFF.